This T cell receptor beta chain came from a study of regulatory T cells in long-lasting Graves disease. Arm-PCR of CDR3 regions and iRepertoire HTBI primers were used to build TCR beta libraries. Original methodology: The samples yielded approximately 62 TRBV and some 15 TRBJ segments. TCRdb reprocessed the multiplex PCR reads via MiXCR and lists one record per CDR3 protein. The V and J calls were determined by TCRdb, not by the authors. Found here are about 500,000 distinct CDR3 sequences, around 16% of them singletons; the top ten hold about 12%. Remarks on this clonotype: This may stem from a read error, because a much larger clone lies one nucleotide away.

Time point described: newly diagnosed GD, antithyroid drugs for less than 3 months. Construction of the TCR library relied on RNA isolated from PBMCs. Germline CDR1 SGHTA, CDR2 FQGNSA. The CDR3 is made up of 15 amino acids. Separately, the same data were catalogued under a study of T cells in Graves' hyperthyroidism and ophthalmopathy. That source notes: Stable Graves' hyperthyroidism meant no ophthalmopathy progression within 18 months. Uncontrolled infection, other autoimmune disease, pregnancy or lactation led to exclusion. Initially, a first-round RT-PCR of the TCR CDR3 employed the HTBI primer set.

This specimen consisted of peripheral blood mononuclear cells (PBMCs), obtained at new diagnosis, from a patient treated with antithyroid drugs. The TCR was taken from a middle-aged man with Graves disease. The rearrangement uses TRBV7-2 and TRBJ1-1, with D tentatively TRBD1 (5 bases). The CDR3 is CASSPKILGGTGAFF. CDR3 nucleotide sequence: TGTGCCAGCAGCCCAAAGATCCTAGGAGGGACTGGAGCTTTCTTT.